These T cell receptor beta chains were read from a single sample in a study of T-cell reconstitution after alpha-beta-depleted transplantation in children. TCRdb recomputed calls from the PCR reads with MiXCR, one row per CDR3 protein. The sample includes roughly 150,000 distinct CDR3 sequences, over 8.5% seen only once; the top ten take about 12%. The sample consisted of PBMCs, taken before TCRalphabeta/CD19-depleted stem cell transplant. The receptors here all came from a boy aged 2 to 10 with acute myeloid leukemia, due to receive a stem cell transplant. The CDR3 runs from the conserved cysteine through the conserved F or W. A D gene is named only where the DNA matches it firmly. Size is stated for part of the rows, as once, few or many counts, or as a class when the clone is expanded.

CASSWDRGKLFF | TGCGCCAGCAGCTGGGACAGGGGAAAACTGTTTTTT | TRBJ1-4 | TRBV5-1 | TRBD1 | many
CASGTGTNGETQYF | TGCGCCAGCGGCACCGGGACTAACGGAGAGACCCAGTACTTC | TRBJ2-5 | TRBV5-1 | TRBD2 | many
CASCPRGSGGHEQYF | TGTGCCAGCTGCCCTCGAGGTAGCGGCGGTCACGAGCAGTACTTC | TRBJ2-7 | TRBV3-1 | . | .
CASSLGQDYEQYF | TGTGCCAGCAGTTTAGGGCAGGACTACGAGCAGTACTTC | TRBJ2-7 | TRBV12-3/TRBV12-4 | . | many
CASSLARRGKNEQFF | TGTGCCAGCAGCTTGGCCCGGAGGGGGAAAAATGAGCAGTTCTTC | TRBJ2-1 | TRBV5-6 | . | many
CASSQDTLPLQTQYF | TGTGCCAGCAGCCAAGATACCCTACCCCTGCAGACCCAGTACTTC | TRBJ2-5 | TRBV3-1 | . | many
CASSDPVGYSYNSPLHF | TGTGCCAGCAGTGACCCCGTCGGCTACTCCTATAATTCACCCCTCCACTTT | TRBJ1-6 | TRBV2 | . | many
CASSQASTDTQYF | TGCGCCAGCAGCCAAGCTAGCACAGATACGCAGTATTTT | TRBJ2-3 | TRBV4-1 | . | many
CSVEGPNEQFF | TGCAGCGTTGAAGGCCCGAATGAGCAGTTCTTC | TRBJ2-1 | TRBV29-1 | . | many
CSVADDEEKLFF | TGCAGCGTTGCGGACGATGAGGAAAAACTGTTTTTT | TRBJ1-4 | TRBV29-1 | . | many
CASSFGGLDSPLHF | TGTGCCAGCAGTTTCGGGGGCCTGGATTCACCCCTCCACTTT | TRBJ1-6 | TRBV6-5 | . | .
CASAYSAYNEQFF | TGTGCTAGTGCTTATAGCGCCTACAATGAGCAGTTCTTC | TRBJ2-1 | TRBV12-5 | . | many
CASSQVALGQPQHF | TGCGCCAGCAGCCAAGTGGCGCTAGGGCAGCCCCAGCATTTT | TRBJ1-5 | TRBV4-1 | . | few
CASRKIGQGGYNEQFF | TGTGCCAGCAGGAAGATAGGACAGGGGGGATACAATGAGCAGTTCTTC | TRBJ2-1 | TRBV25-1 | TRBD1 | .
CASSLVAGTGVATNEKLFF | TGTGCCAGCAGCTTAGTTGCCGGGACAGGCGTCGCAACTAATGAAAAACTGTTTTTT | TRBJ1-4 | TRBV7-6 | TRBD1 | many
CRGGGGEAFF | TGCAGGGGCGGAGGCGGTGAAGCTTTCTTT | TRBJ1-1 | TRBV20-1 | . | many
CTMGKSNYGYTF | TGCACTATGGGGAAATCCAACTATGGCTACACCTTC | TRBJ1-2 | TRBV20-1 | . | many
CSAIGAENSPLHF | TGCAGTGCTATCGGGGCCGAGAATTCACCCCTCCACTTT | TRBJ1-6 | TRBV20-1 | . | many
CSVGTGGRGSTDTQYF | TGCAGCGTGGGTACCGGCGGGAGGGGGAGCACAGATACGCAGTATTTT | TRBJ2-3 | TRBV29-1 | TRBD2 | few
CASSQWDSNTDTQYF | TGTGCCAGCAGCCAGTGGGACTCAAACACAGATACGCAGTATTTT | TRBJ2-3 | TRBV3-1 | . | many
CASKSTDTQYF | TGCGCCAGCAAGAGCACAGATACGCAGTATTTT | TRBJ2-3 | TRBV5-1 | . | many
CASSLVNTAAFF | TGTGCCAGCAGCTTAGTGAACACTGCAGCTTTCTTT | TRBJ1-1 | TRBV11-1 | . | .
CASSFGTGSTEAFF | TGCGCCAGCAGCTTTGGGACAGGGAGTACTGAAGCTTTCTTT | TRBJ1-1 | TRBV5-1 | TRBD1 | many
CASGLDQYEQFF | TGTGCTAGTGGTTTGGATCAGTATGAGCAGTTCTTC | TRBJ2-1 | TRBV12-5 | . | many
CSARGSMNTEAFF | TGCAGTGCTAGGGGCAGCATGAACACTGAAGCTTTCTTT | TRBJ1-1 | TRBV20-1 | . | .
CASSLEGGQGYNEQFF | TGTGCCAGCAGCTTAGAGGGGGGACAGGGCTACAATGAGCAGTTCTTC | TRBJ2-1 | TRBV11-2 | TRBD1 | many
CASRAQGLYQPQHF | TGTGCCAGCAGGGCACAGGGGTTATATCAGCCCCAGCATTTT | TRBJ1-5 | TRBV27 | TRBD1 | many
CASSLRVYAEAFF | TGTGCCAGCAGTTTGAGGGTTTACGCTGAAGCTTTCTTT | TRBJ1-1 | TRBV28 | . | many
CASSYGSLPNTGELFF | TGTGCCAGCAGTTACGGTAGTCTACCGAACACCGGGGAGCTGTTTTTT | TRBJ2-2 | TRBV6-5 | . | many